The next 22 T cell receptor beta chains were all read from a single sample in a study of regulatory T cells in long-lasting Graves disease. Construction of the TCR beta libraries employed iRepertoire HTBI primers in conjunction with Arm-PCR of CDR3 regions. TCRdb reprocessed the multiplex PCR reads with MiXCR, giving one entry per CDR3 protein. The table includes over 300,000 distinct CDR3 sequences, less than 20% detected once. As to time point: persistent/refractory GD, antithyroid drugs over 5 years with positive TRAb. The TCR library was made from RNA that had been extracted from PBMCs in TRIzol. Source: peripheral blood mononuclear cells (PBMCs), taken when the disease was refractory, from a patient treated with antithyroid drugs. The receptor set was obtained from a female donor with Graves disease.

The chain employs TRBV9 and TRBJ1-2; D not certain. The CDR3 spans 13 residues. Looked up from germline, CDR1 is SGDLS and CDR2 is YYNGEE. The germline V and J ends were trimmed by 4 bases and 3 bases, with 10 bases remaining between them. CDR3 nucleotide sequence: TGTGCCAGCAGCCCTATACTCTACTATGGCTACACCTTC. As protein: CASSPILYYGYTF.

In its sample, this clonotype was seen many times. The chain couples TRBV20-1 to TRBJ2-5; D unresolved. The length of the CDR3 is 12 residues. Germline-derived CDR1 and CDR2 are DFQATT and SNEGSKA (reference sequence). This CDR3 is CSARLVQETQYF. The CDR3 nucleotides read TGCAGCGCTCGTTTGGTTCAAGAGACCCAGTACTTC.

The V and J genes are TRBV18 and TRBJ1-2; D is uncertain. The CDR3 is made up of 15 amino acids. The V and J ends lost 3 bases and 8 bases respectively, with 19 bases between them. Germline V CDR1 and CDR2: KGHSH, LQKENI. CDR3 protein: CASSPNLEGTGGYTF. The CDR3, as DNA: TGTGCCAGCTCACCGAATCTTGAGGGAACGGGCGGCTACACCTTC.

Many counts were recorded for this clonotype. V gene TRBV7-2 combines with J gene TRBJ1-2; perhaps TRBD1 as D (6 bases). CDR1 is SGHTA, CDR2 FQGNSA, per germline. CDR3 length: 17 residues. Trimming took 5 bases from V and 3 from J, leaving 22 bases between them. CDR3 nucleotide sequence: TGTGCCAGCAGCCACATGCGATCCCCGGGACAAGACTATGGCTACACCTTC. Its translation is CASSHMRSPGQDYGYTF.

The J gene is TRBJ2-1, the V gene TRBV12-3 or TRBV12-4, with D perhaps assigned TRBD1 or TRBD2 (5 bases each). V lost 6 bases to trimming and J lost 2 bases, with 14 bases between them. There are 15 residues in the CDR3. CDR3 sequence reads: CASRAGTAPYNEQFF. The CDR3 DNA follows: TGTGCCAGCAGGGCCGGGACGGCGCCCTACAATGAGCAGTTCTTC.

The chain carries TRBV19 and TRBJ1-5; possible D gene TRBD1, 5 bases. The CDR3 extends over 13 amino acids. Deletions cut 7 bases from V and 1 base from J, with 8 bases between. Germline assignment: CDR1 LNHDA and CDR2 SQIVND (reference sequence). The CDR3 region has the DNA TGTGCCAGTATGTGGGGGAGCAATCAGCCCCAGCATTTT. It translates to CASMWGSNQPQHF.

This clonotype was found many times. The chain has TRBV6-1 and TRBJ2-6; D may correspond to TRBD1 or TRBD2 (6 bases each). This CDR3 is built from 16 residues. Trimming left V 7 bases short and J 0 bases short, with 13 bases between. Germline V gene lookup returns CDR1 MNHNS and CDR2 SASEGT. The DNA for the CDR3 is TGTGCCAGCAATCCGGGGGCTAGCTCTGGGGCCAACGTCCTGACTTTC. Its protein is CASNPGASSGANVLTF.

To note about this clonotype: A single base separates this from a much larger clone, so it may be a read error. The chain couples TRBV24-1 to TRBJ1-1; D is undetermined. In germline, CDR1 is KGHDR, CDR2 SFDVKD. Trimming shortened V by 2 bases and J by 10 bases, and 10 bases separated the two germline ends. The length of the CDR3 is 12 residues. CDR3 in amino acids: CATSDWQGRAFF. The CDR3 DNA follows: TGTGCCACCAGTGATTGGCAAGGTAGAGCTTTCTTT.

The chain joins TRBV6-1 to TRBJ1-5; D is uncertain. V dropped 4 bases and J dropped 0 bases, with 7 bases sitting between them. CDR1 is MNHNS, CDR2 SASEGT, per germline. This CDR3 has 14 residues. The CDR3 coding sequence is TGTGCCAGCAGTGGTCCACTTAGCAATCAGCCCCAGCATTTT. It codes for CASSGPLSNQPQHF.

About this clonotype: A far larger clone is just one base off, so this is likely a read error. The V call is TRBV6-1, the J call TRBJ2-5; the match to TRBD2 covers 11 bases. This CDR3 has 15 amino acids. The germline CDR1 and CDR2 sequences are MNHNS and SASEGT. The CDR3, as DNA: TGTGCCGGCAGGACCCTAGCGGGAGGTGGAGAGACCCAGTACTTC. Translation gives CAGRTLAGGGETQYF.

This clonotype was counted many times. J is TRBJ1-1 and V is TRBV29-1; D uncertain. V was shortened by 8 bases and J by 5 bases, with 18 bases between the two germline ends. The length of the CDR3 is 13 residues. The V gene's germline CDR1 is SQVTM and CDR2 ANQGSEA. Written as DNA, the CDR3 is TGCAGCCACGATCGGGCCACGAGGACTGAAGCTTTCTTT. Residues: CSHDRATRTEAFF.

The chain joins TRBV6-1 to TRBJ1-2; weak D call: TRBD1 (6 bases). Germline assignment: CDR1 MNHNS and CDR2 SASEGT. The CDR3 is 11 amino acids. V lost 7 bases to trimming and J lost 7 bases, with 10 bases between them. CDR3 in amino acids: CASTRGSGYTF. The CDR3 DNA reads as TGTGCCAGCACCAGGGGAAGTGGCTACACCTTC.

This clonotype was picked up many times. The CDR3 reads CATSDLDGQETQYF. The CDR3 DNA is TGTGCCACCAGTGATTTGGACGGTCAAGAGACCCAGTACTTC. The rearrangement links TRBV24-1 to TRBJ2-5; D is unresolved. The CDR3 runs to 14 residues. Germline-derived CDR1 and CDR2 are KGHDR and SFDVKD. V lost 0 bases and J lost 2, with 6 bases in between.

This clonotype occurred a few times. This rearrangement joins TRBV18 to TRBJ1-4; the D is unclear. V lost 5 bases to trimming and J lost 4 bases, with 5 bases between them. The germline V gene has CDR1 KGHSH and CDR2 LQKENI. This CDR3 comprises 12 residues. The CDR3 DNA follows: TGTGCCAGCTCAACCCATAATGAAAAACTGTTTTTT. It is translated as CASSTHNEKLFF. The variable domain in full, with the rest retrieved from reference TRBV18 and TRBJ1-4, is NAGVMQNPRHLVRRRGQEARLRCSPMKGHSHVYWYRQLPEEGLKFMVYLQKENIIDESGMPKERFSAEFPKEGPSILRIQQVVRGDSAAYFCASSTHNEKLFFGSGTQLSVL.

This clonotype was counted many times. The chain joins TRBV27 to TRBJ1-5; a possible D gene is TRBD1 (6 bases). Germline-derived CDR1 and CDR2 are MNHEY and SMNVEV (reference sequence). The CDR3 is 17 residues long. The V gene lost 1 base and the J gene lost 4 bases, with 17 bases spanning the gap. The CDR3 loop reads CASSLYPPQGQNQPQHF. The CDR3 nucleotides read TGTGCCAGCAGTTTATATCCCCCACAGGGCCAAAATCAGCCCCAGCATTTT.

V and J are TRBV14 and TRBJ1-1, with a tentative D call TRBD1 (6 bases). The CDR3 sequence is 16 residues long. The ends were cut back, 1 base at V and 8 bases at J, with 20 bases in the middle. Germline V gives CDR1 SGHDN, CDR2 FVKESK. CDR3 residues: CASSQVPATGTAEAFF. The CDR3 DNA reads TGTGCCAGCAGCCAAGTCCCCGCTACAGGGACGGCCGAAGCTTTCTTT.

This clonotype appeared a few times. The chain joins TRBV3-1 to TRBJ1-3; TRBD1 is a possible D gene (6 bases). The length of the CDR3 is 16 residues. Germline CDR1 and CDR2: LGHDT and YNNKEL (reference sequence). With 7 bases removed from V and 0 bases from J, the gap between germline ends came to 16 bases. This CDR3 is CASTPGTTLSGNTIYF. DNA of the CDR3: TGTGCCAGCACACCCGGGACAACCCTCTCTGGAAACACCATATATTTT.

CDR3 nucleotides: TGTGCCAGCAGGGGGGGCGGTGGGTTGGAGTACTTC. Its protein product is CASRGGGGLEYF. This sequence joins TRBV25-1 and TRBJ2-7; D might be TRBD1 or TRBD2, each matching 6 bases. The CDR3 sequence is 12 residues long. The V gene lost 6 bases and the J gene lost 11 bases, with 17 bases spanning the gap. Germline V gene lookup returns CDR1 MGHDK and CDR2 SYGVNS.

There are many counts of this clonotype. The chain is built from TRBV30 and TRBJ1-1; D gene ambiguous. The CDR3 covers 13 residues. Per the germline V gene, CDR1 is GTSNPN and CDR2 is SVGIG (reference sequence). Between the trimmed V and J ends, which lost 3 bases and 0 bases, there was a span of 8 bases. The CDR3 protein is CAWRAQMNTEAFF. Here the CDR3 DNA reads TGTGCCTGGAGGGCACAGATGAACACTGAAGCTTTCTTT. Based on the CDR3 plus reference TRBV30 and TRBJ1-1, the full variable domain is SQTIHQWPATLVQPVGSPLSLECTVEGTSNPNLYWYRQAAGRGLQLLFYSVGIGQISSEVPQNLSASRPQDRQFILSSKKLLLSDSGFYLCAWRAQMNTEAFFGQGTRLTVV.

This clonotype came up many times. The rearrangement uses TRBV4-3 and TRBJ1-2; D is unclear. Per germline, CDR1 LGHNA and CDR2 YSLEER. Trimming removed 0 bases at V and 6 bases at J, with 8 bases between. The CDR3 runs to 13 residues. The CDR3 is CASSQEHGDGYTF. In nucleotides, the CDR3 is TGCGCCAGCAGCCAAGAGCACGGAGATGGCTACACCTTC.

This clonotype was counted at least ten times. The J gene is TRBJ2-7, the V gene TRBV3-1; 7 bases are shared with TRBD1. Germline V gives CDR1 LGHDT, CDR2 YNNKEL (reference sequence). The J segment lost 4 bases and the V segment lost 0 bases, leaving 3 bases of the junction unmatched. The CDR3 consists of 14 residues. DNA for the CDR3: TGTGCCAGCAGCCAAGATAACAGGGGATACGAGCAGTACTTC. It is translated as CASSQDNRGYEQYF.

This clonotype has at least ten counts. The V call is TRBV2, the J call TRBJ2-7; a weak D match, TRBD1 (6 bases). V lost 6 bases and J lost 4, with 16 bases in between. CDR1 is SNHLY, CDR2 FYNNEI, per germline. CDR3 length: 14 residues. CDR3 amino acids: CASSGTGLGYEQYF. The CDR3 DNA sequence: TGTGCCAGCAGCGGTACAGGGCTCGGGTACGAGCAGTACTTC.